Listed below are T cell receptor beta chains from one sample, sequenced in a study of breast tumors, draining lymph nodes, adjacent tissues. MiXCR, run by TCRdb on the multiplex PCR reads, gives a single entry per CDR3 protein. The repertoire includes 25,000 or so distinct CDR3 sequences, almost 70% of them detected once, and under 25% sits in the top ten. Sequenced input: tumor-adjacent breast tissue. The receptors originated from a female donor with breast cancer. Some clones in this sample may be carry-over from other donors' samples. Each CDR3 is given without its conserved first and last residue. Each record gives: V gene, D gene, J gene, CDR3 protein. D genes are given only for firm matches.

TRBV20-1	TRBD2	TRBJ2-7	SAPSSSGSSYEQY
TRBV12-3/TRBV12-4	TRBD2	TRBJ2-1	ASSLMAGGGNEQF
TRBV2	NA	TRBJ2-5	ASSDIANWLGETQY
TRBV19	TRBD2	TRBJ2-3	ASSGRYQRERTDTQY
TRBV20-1	TRBD1	TRBJ1-2	SADPRDREWVDYGYT
TRBV12-3/TRBV12-4	TRBD1	TRBJ2-1	ASSFRQGDNEQF
TRBV7-2	TRBD1	TRBJ1-6	ASSLQGTAGNSPLH
TRBV30	TRBD1	TRBJ2-7	AWVGGFEQY
TRBV7-6	NA	TRBJ1-4	ASSLNGGKLF
TRBV20-1	TRBD2	TRBJ2-1	SALTGLAGGLGDEQF
TRBV5-1	NA	TRBJ2-5	ASSLEGGVLKTQY
TRBV20-1	NA	TRBJ1-6	SARVRLGRQNSPLH
TRBV2	TRBD1	TRBJ1-6	ASRKRDRESSPLH
TRBV7-9	TRBD1	TRBJ1-2	ASSLPRLDRGGYT
TRBV7-9	NA	TRBJ1-2	ASSLEKGNADGYT
TRBV5-1	NA	TRBJ2-5	ASSLQQGIEETQY
TRBV2	TRBD1	TRBJ1-2	ASRARGGNYGYT
TRBV30	NA	TRBJ2-5	AWSPVLGREKTQY
TRBV6-2/TRBV6-3	TRBD2	TRBJ2-7	ASSQLAGGAEQY
TRBV7-2	NA	TRBJ1-6	ASSYEPGSSYNSPLH
TRBV28	NA	TRBJ2-7	ASSFFLATYEQY
TRBV12-5	TRBD2	TRBJ2-2	ASGRSGGTGELF
TRBV7-6	NA	TRBJ2-2	ASSSEIGGVIGNTGELF
TRBV10-3	NA	TRBJ2-7	AISEAGRPYEQY
TRBV9	NA	TRBJ1-5	ASSVGWNSNQPQH
TRBV5-5	NA	TRBJ1-5	ASSLLGGNQPQH
TRBV6-1	NA	TRBJ2-5	ASSEGGFASSETQY
TRBV2	NA	TRBJ2-7	ATSESGAGYEQY
TRBV11-3	NA	TRBJ2-3	ASSLGAATDTQY
TRBV29-1	TRBD1	TRBJ2-7	SVEEQGASYEQY
TRBV7-2	NA	TRBJ1-4	ASSLAGTNEKLF
TRBV11-2	NA	TRBJ1-2	ASSLDNNYGYT
TRBV27	NA	TRBJ1-6	ASSLWGGGNSPLH
TRBV24-1	NA	TRBJ1-5	ATSGGFNQPQH
TRBV3-1	NA	TRBJ1-6	ASSPDLSYNSPLH
TRBV28	NA	TRBJ1-2	ASSPDSYGYT
TRBV2	TRBD1	TRBJ1-5	ASAPGQGYQPQH
TRBV7-8	TRBD2	TRBJ2-7	ASSFGTSGYEQY
TRBV5-6	TRBD1	TRBJ2-1	ASSFGDRAYNEQF
TRBV5-1	NA	TRBJ1-6	ASSLGSTDYNSPLH
TRBV6-5	NA	TRBJ1-5	ASRYRANQPQH
TRBV6-1	NA	TRBJ1-2	ASQRAQGYGYT
TRBV7-6	TRBD2	TRBJ2-3	ASSQGLAGDVKIDTQY
TRBV15	TRBD2	TRBJ2-1	ATSRDLNGGAQEQF
TRBV24-1	NA	TRBJ1-2	ATSDLRWEGNYGYT
TRBV24-1	TRBD2	TRBJ2-3	ATSASGGVDTQY
TRBV19	NA	TRBJ1-5	ASSTRNAQH
TRBV10-3	TRBD1	TRBJ1-2	ATGNRGGYT
TRBV2	NA	TRBJ2-7	ASKRTGTSYEQY
TRBV10-1	TRBD1	TRBJ2-1	ASSESKSQGQVYNEQF
TRBV13	TRBD1	TRBJ2-5	ASSFPGQGQETQY
TRBV20-1	TRBD2	TRBJ2-6	SARPYGLAGGANVLT